This T cell receptor (beta chain) came from a study of T cell responses to AZD1222 COVID-19 vaccine. Study-wide results and limits: Nearly half of spike-specific TCRs reportedly target variant regions that are unmutated in the B.1.351 and B.1.1.7 variants. There were repertoire samples only from the period after the peak T cell response. Spike-specific TCR depth and breadth grew after two AZD1222 doses. Donors in the cohort were predominantly white British and more often female, and clonal diversity was possibly underestimated.

TCRdb's copy holds only in-frame clones and misses some; the assay was immunoSEQ multiplex PCR. The sample includes tens of thousands of clones, roughly 89% of them seen just once. With 0 bases removed from V and 6 bases from J, the gap between germline ends came to 8 bases. Germline V gene data show CDR1 as MNHNS and CDR2 as SASEGT. CDR3 size: 13 residues. By share, this clone counts as medium-sized. No antigen is known for it. This TCR came from an adult who received the AZD1222 COVID-19 vaccine. Source: peripheral blood, taken 28 days after the second AZD1222 dose. The chain recombines TRBV6-1 with TRBJ1-1; D is ambiguous. CDR3 DNA sequence: TGTGCCAGCAGTGAAGCGATTATCTCTGAAGCTTTCTTT. It yields the protein CASSEAIISEAFF.